Presented here are 14 T cell receptor beta chains from one specimen sequenced in a study of cytomegalovirus exposure and HLA in healthy donors (dated by TCRdb to the late 2010s). Library creation used the immunoSEQ multiplex PCR assay. The multiplex PCR relied on a mix of 60 forward primers for TCR Vbeta segments and 13 reverse primers for TCR Jbeta segments. TCRdb holds this immuneACCESS table with in-frame rearrangements only. Some clones are missing; in checked studies, unresolved V genes explain under half, and the rest has no known cause. Here the sample has 160,000 or so clones; 65% to 85% occur a single time. More than 2% of the sample goes to the ten largest clones. Sequencing was performed on PBMCs. These receptors all stem from a man aged 55 to 70 in good health and CMV-seronegative.

The rearrangement uses TRBV4-1 and TRBJ2-3, with D tentatively TRBD1 (6 bases). V was shortened by 5 bases and J by 1 base, with 10 bases between the two germline ends. CDR1 is MGHRA, CDR2 YSYEKL, per germline. The CDR3 loop spans 14 amino acids. The CDR3: CASSSTGGTDTQYF. The CDR3, as DNA: TGCGCCAGCAGCTCGACAGGAGGCACAGATACGCAGTATTTT.

J is TRBJ2-1 and V is TRBV7-9; 13 nucleotides match TRBD2. The CDR3 spans 16 residues. Losses at the gene ends were 5 bases for V and 4 bases for J; bases not matched to a gene: 5. Germline lookup yields CDR1 SEHNR and CDR2 FQNEAQ (reference sequence). The DNA of the CDR3 is TGTGCCAGCAGCCTAACTAGCGGGAGGGGGTACAATGAGCAGTTCTTC. It yields the protein CASSLTSGRGYNEQFF.

The chain links TRBV7-2 to TRBJ2-5, with TRBD2 matching over 9 bases. The CDR3 is 15 residues long. Trimming removed 2 bases from V and 5 bases from J; junction bases left unmatched: 6. CDR1 is SGHTA, CDR2 FQGNSA, per germline. The CDR3 nucleotides read TGTGCCAGCAGCTTACAGCGGGGGGATAGGGAGACCCAGTACTTC. It is translated as CASSLQRGDRETQYF.

The chain joins TRBV6-5 to TRBJ2-7, with TRBD1 matching 7 bases. V was clipped by 8 bases and J by 1 base; unmatched bases: 5. Looked up from germline, CDR1 is MNHEY and CDR2 is SVGAGI. The CDR3 loop spans 13 amino acids. The CDR3 spells CASSQGQSYEQYF. CDR3 DNA sequence: TGTGCCAGCTCACAGGGACAGTCCTACGAGCAGTACTTC.

Turning to this clone: A read error may produce the germline difference seen at one junction end. The chain uses TRBV6-5 and TRBJ1-5; TRBD1 is a possible D gene (5 bases). Germline CDR1 is MNHEY and CDR2 is SVGAGI. The CDR3 extends over 13 amino acids. The CDR3 here is CASSSGYGQPQNF. The DNA for the CDR3 is TGTGCCAGCAGTTCAGGGTACGGGCAGCCCCAGAATTTT.

CDR3 sequence reads: CASSLGVDSPLHF. CDR3 DNA: TGCGCCAGCAGCTTGGGAGTAGATTCACCCCTCCACTTT. The chain links TRBV5-1 to TRBJ1-6; no reliable D call. From germline, CDR1 is SGHRS and CDR2 YFSETQ. There are 13 residues in the CDR3. Trimming pared 0 bases from V and 8 bases from J, leaving 6 bases between. The entire variable domain, with the rest obtained from reference TRBV5-1 and TRBJ1-6, is as follows: KAGVTQTPRYLIKTRGQQVTLSCSPISGHRSVSWYQQTPGQGLQFLFEYFSETQRNKGNFPGRFSGRQFSNSRSEMNVSTLELGDSALYLCASSLGVDSPLHFGNGTRLTVT.

This clone was counted a single time. The chain couples TRBV7-9 to TRBJ1-2; possible D gene TRBD1, 6 bases. CDR1 is SEHNR and CDR2 is FQNEAQ in the germline V gene (reference sequence). V lost 4 bases to trimming and J lost 3 bases, with 15 bases between them. This CDR3 region has 15 residues. The CDR3 here is CASSSIGGRDYGYTF. CDR3 DNA sequence: TGTGCCAGCAGCTCTATCGGGGGGCGCGACTATGGCTACACCTTC.

This clone was picked up a small number of times. The chain employs TRBV30 and TRBJ2-3, with TRBD2 matching over 9 bases. This CDR3 region has 12 residues. Losses at the gene ends were 5 bases for V and 10 bases for J; bases not matched to a gene: 7. Germline V gives CDR1 GTSNPN, CDR2 SVGIG (reference sequence). The CDR3 DNA follows: TGTGCCTGGGGGGAGCGGGAGGAGGCGCAGTATTTT. Translated, it gives CAWGEREEAQYF.

CDR3 region: CASSVQPGQGTYNYGYTF. In DNA, the CDR3 is TGTGCCAGCAGCGTCCAACCGGGACAGGGGACCTATAACTATGGCTACACCTTC. The chain is built from TRBV9 and TRBJ1-2, with TRBD1 matching over 10 bases. This CDR3 has 18 amino acids. The V gene end was trimmed by 2 bases and the J gene end by 1 base; junction bases not matched to a gene: 11. CDR1 and CDR2 from the germline V gene are SGDLS and YYNGEE. Based on the CDR3 plus reference TRBV9 and TRBJ1-2, the full variable domain is DSGVTQTPKHLITATGQRVTLRCSPRSGDLSVYWYQQSLDQGLQFLIQYYNGEERAKGNILERFSAQQFPDLHSELNLSSLELGDSALYFCASSVQPGQGTYNYGYTFGSGTRLTVV.

The CDR3 spells CASSPAWDSKAFF. The CDR3 coding sequence is TGTGCCAGCAGCCCGGCATGGGACAGTAAAGCTTTCTTT. The V and J genes are TRBV7-2 and TRBJ1-1; 7 positions match TRBD1. With 5 bases clipped from V and 9 bases from J, the junction kept 9 bases outside the gene matches. Per the germline V gene, CDR1 is SGHTA and CDR2 is FQGNSA. The CDR3 contains 13 residues.

With regard to this clone: The junction departs from the called germline gene at one end, perhaps through a read error. V is TRBV7-7 and J is TRBJ2-1, with 8 bases that match TRBD2. CDR3 length: 15 amino acids. Germline CDR1 reads SSHAT; CDR2 reads FNYEAQ (reference sequence). This CDR3 is CASSSGLALYNEQFF. The CDR3 DNA sequence: TGTGCTAGCAGCTCCGGACTAGCTCTATACAATGAGCAGTTCTTC.

In this sample, this clone turned up once. V usage is TRBV28 and J usage is TRBJ2-7, with a tentative D call TRBD2 (5 bases). V gave up 4 bases and J gave up 12 bases, with 16 bases separating them. The CDR3 length is 12 residues. Germline CDR1 is MDHEN and CDR2 is SYDVKM. The CDR3: CASSSGNGWLYF. Here the CDR3 DNA reads TGTGCCAGCAGTTCGGGGAACGGGTGGCTGTACTTC.

V is TRBV7-2 and J is TRBJ1-1; TRBD1 aligns across 7 bases. V shed 5 bases, J shed 1 base, and the junction held 4 bases outside the gene matches. The CDR3 covers 14 residues. Germline V lookup: CDR1 SGHTA, CDR2 FQGNSA. The CDR3 loop is CASSEGQKNTEAFF. In nucleotides, the CDR3 is TGTGCCAGCAGCGAGGGACAGAAGAACACTGAAGCTTTCTTT.

With regard to this clone: A read error may account for a junction end that differs from germline. This sequence joins TRBV7-9 and TRBJ1-5; perhaps TRBD1 as D (5 bases). The CDR3 covers 14 residues. The germline CDR1 and CDR2 sequences are SEHNR and FQNEAQ (reference sequence). The CDR3 spells CASSRDSLNQPQNF. CDR3 coding DNA: TGTGCCAGCAGCCGAGACAGTTTAAATCAGCCCCAGAATTTT.